This paragraph covers one TCR beta chain sequence. Per germline, CDR1 GTSNPN and CDR2 SVGIG (reference sequence). The V end lost 0 bases, the J end lost 8 bases, and 16 bases lay between the germline ends. This CDR3 is 15 amino acids long. Produced via immunoSEQ multiplex PCR; TCRdb's table is partial and in-frame only. The sample has 300,000 or so clones, nearly 90% seen once; the top ten hold under 6.5%. The record originates from a study of blood T cell repertoires in COVID-19. This TCR was sampled from a woman in her twenties or thirties who had recovered from COVID-19. The genes are TRBV30 and TRBJ1-4, with a possible D match to TRBD1 (6 bases). The sequenced sample consisted of PBMCs or T cells enriched from blood (not recorded which). In DNA form, the CDR3 reads TGTGCCTGGAGTGTTCCGGCCAGGGGTGGGGAAAAACTGTTTTTT. Translation: CAWSVPARGGEKLFF.